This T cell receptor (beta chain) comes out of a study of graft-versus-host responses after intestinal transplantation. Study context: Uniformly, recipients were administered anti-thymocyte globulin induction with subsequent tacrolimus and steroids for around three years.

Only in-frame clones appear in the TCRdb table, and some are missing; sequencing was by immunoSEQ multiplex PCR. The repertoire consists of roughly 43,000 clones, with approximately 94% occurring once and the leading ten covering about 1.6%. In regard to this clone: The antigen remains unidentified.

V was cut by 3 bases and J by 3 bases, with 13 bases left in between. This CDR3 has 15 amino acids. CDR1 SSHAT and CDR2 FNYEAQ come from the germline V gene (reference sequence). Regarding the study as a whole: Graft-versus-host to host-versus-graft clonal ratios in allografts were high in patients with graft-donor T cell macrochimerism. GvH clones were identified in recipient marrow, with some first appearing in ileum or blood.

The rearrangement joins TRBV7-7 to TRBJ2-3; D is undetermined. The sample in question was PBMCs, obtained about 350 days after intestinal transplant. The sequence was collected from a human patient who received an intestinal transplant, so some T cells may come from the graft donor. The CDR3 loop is CASSLSADWTDTQYF. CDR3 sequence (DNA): TGTGCCAGCAGCTTGAGCGCGGATTGGACAGATACGCAGTATTTT.